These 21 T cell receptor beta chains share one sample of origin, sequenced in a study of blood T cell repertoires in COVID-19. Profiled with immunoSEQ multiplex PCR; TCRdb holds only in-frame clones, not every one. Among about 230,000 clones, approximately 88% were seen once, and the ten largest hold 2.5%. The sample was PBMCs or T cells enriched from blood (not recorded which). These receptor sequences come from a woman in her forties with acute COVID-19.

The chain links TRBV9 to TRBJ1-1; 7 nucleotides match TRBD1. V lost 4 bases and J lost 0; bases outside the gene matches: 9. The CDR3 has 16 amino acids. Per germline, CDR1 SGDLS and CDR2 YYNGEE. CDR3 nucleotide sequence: TGTGCCAGCAGCCCAGGGGGGCAGGCCCTGAACACTGAAGCTTTCTTT. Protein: CASSPGGQALNTEAFF. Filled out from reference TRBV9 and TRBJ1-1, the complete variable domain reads DSGVTQTPKHLITATGQRVTLRCSPRSGDLSVYWYQQSLDQGLQFLIQYYNGEERAKGNILERFSAQQFPDLHSELNLSSLELGDSALYFCASSPGGQALNTEAFFGQGTRLTVV.

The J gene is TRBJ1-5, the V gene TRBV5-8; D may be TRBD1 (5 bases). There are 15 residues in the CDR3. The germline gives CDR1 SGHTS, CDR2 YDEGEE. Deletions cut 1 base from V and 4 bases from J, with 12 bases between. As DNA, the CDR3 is TGTGCCAGCAGCTTGCGTTTGGCAGGGAATCAGCCCCAGCATTTT. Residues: CASSLRLAGNQPQHF.

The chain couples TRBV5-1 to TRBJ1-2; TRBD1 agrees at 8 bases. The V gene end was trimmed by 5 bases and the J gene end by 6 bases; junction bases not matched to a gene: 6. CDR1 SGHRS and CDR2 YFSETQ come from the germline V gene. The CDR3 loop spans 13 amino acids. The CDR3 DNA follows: TGCGCCAGCAGGCCAGGGGGCACAAATGGCTACACCTTC. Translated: CASRPGGTNGYTF.

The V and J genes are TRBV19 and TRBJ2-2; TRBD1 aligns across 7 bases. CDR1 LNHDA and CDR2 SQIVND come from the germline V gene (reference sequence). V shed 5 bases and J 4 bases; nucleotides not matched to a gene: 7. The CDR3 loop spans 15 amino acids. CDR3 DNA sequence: TGTGCCAGTAGTCCTCGACAGGGTCGCACCGGGGAGCTGTTTTTT. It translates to CASSPRQGRTGELFF.

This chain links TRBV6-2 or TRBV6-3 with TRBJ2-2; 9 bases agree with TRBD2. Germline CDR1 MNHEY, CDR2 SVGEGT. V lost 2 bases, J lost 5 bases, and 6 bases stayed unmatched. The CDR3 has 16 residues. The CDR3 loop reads CASSYGGGARTGELFF. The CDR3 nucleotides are TGTGCCAGCAGTTACGGCGGGGGGGCCCGAACCGGGGAGCTGTTTTTT.

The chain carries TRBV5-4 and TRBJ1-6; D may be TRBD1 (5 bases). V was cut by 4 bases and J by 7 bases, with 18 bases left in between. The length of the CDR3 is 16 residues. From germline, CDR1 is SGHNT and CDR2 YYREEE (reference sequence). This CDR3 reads CASSMEGLSGNSPLHF. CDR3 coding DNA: TGTGCCAGCAGCATGGAGGGGCTAAGTGGAAATTCACCCCTCCACTTT.

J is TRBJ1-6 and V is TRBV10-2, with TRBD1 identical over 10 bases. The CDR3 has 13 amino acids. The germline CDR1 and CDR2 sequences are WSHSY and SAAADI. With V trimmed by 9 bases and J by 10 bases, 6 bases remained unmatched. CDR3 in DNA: TGCGCCAGTAGGGACAGGGGTAGATCACCCCTCCACTTT. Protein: CASRDRGRSPLHF.

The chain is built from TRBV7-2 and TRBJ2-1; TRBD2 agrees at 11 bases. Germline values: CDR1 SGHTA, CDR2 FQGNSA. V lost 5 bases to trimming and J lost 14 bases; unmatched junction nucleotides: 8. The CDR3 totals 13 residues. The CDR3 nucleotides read TGTGCCAGCAGCCCCTCGGGACTAGCGGCTGAGTTCTTC. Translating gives CASSPSGLAAEFF.

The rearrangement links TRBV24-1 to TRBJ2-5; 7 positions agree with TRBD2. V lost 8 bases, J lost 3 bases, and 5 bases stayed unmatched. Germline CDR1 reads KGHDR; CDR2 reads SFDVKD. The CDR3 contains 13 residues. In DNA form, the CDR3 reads TGTGCCACCAAGGTGGGGAGGGAAGAGACCCAGTACTTC. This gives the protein CATKVGREETQYF.

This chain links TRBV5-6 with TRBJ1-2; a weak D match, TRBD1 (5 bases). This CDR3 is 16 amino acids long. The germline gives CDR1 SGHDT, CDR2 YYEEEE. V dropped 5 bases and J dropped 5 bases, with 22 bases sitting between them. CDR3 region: CASRGRPGRTLYGYTF. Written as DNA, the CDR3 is TGTGCCAGCAGAGGGCGACCAGGGAGGACCCTATATGGCTACACCTTC.

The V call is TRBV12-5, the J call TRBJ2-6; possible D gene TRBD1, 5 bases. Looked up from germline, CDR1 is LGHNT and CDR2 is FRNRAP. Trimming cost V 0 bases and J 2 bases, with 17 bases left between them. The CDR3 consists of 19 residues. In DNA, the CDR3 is TGTGCTAGTGGTTTGGTACCCCAAATCCAGGGCACTGGGGCCAACGTCCTGACTTTC. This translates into CASGLVPQIQGTGANVLTF.

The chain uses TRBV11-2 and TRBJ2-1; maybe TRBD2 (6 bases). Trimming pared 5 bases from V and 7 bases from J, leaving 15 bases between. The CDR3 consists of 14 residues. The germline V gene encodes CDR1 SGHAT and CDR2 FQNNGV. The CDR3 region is CASSRGLTTNEQFF. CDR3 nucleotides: TGTGCCAGCAGCAGGGGACTTACTACTAATGAGCAGTTCTTC.

The CDR3 bases are TGTGCCAGCTCACGGGCAGCGGGGGGGCTTAAGGCCTACAATGAGCAGTTCTTC. This translates into CASSRAAGGLKAYNEQFF. The chain uses TRBV18 and TRBJ2-1; 10 nucleotides line up with TRBD2. The CDR3 consists of 18 residues. V lost 4 bases to trimming and J lost 2 bases; unmatched junction nucleotides: 11. Germline CDR1 reads KGHSH; CDR2 reads LQKENI.

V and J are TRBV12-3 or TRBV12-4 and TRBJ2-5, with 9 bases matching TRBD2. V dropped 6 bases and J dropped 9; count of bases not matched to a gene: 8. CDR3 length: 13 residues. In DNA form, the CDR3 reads TGTGCCAGCAGACAGCGGGGGGTAACGGCCCAGTACTTC. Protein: CASRQRGVTAQYF.

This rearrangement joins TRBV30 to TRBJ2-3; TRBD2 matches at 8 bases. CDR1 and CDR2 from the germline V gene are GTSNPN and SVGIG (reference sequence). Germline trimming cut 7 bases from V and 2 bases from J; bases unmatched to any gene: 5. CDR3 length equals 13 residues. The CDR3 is CASGGDLTDTQYF. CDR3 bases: TGTGCCTCGGGGGGGGACCTCACAGATACGCAGTATTTT.

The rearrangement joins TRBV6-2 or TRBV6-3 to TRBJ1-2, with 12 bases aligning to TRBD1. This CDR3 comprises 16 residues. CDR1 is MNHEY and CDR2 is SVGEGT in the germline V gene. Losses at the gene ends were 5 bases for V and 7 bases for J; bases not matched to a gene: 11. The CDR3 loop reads CASSPHRDRGRGGYTF. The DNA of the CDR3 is TGTGCCAGCAGTCCGCACCGGGACAGGGGGCGTGGTGGCTACACCTTC.

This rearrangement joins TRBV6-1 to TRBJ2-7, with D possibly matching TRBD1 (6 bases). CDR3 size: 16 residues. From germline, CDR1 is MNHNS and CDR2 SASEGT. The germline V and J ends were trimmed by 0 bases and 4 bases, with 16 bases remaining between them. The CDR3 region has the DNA TGTGCCAGCAGTGAAGCAGGCCAGGGGAAGCGGTACGAGCAGTACGTC. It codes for CASSEAGQGKRYEQYV.

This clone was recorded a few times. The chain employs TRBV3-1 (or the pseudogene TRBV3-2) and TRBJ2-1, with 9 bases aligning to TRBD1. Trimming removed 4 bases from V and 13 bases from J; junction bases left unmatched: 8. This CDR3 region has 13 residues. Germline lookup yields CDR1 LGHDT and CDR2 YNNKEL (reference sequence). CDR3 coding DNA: TGTGCCAGCAGCCGGGGACAGGGCCATCTTCAGTTCTTC. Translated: CASSRGQGHLQFF.

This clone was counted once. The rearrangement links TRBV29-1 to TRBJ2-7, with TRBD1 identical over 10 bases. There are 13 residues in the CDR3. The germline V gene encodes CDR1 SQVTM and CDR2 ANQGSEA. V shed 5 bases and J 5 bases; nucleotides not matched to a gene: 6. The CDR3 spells CSVWGTGANEQYF. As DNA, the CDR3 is TGCAGCGTTTGGGGGACAGGGGCAAACGAGCAGTACTTC.

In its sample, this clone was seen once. The CDR3 region has the DNA TGTGCCAGCAGCACAGGGATGGGACAGGCCGACTACACCTTC. This sequence encodes CASSTGMGQADYTF. The chain is built from TRBV7-2 and TRBJ1-2; 8 nucleotides align to TRBD1. This CDR3 is built from 14 residues. Germline V CDR1 and CDR2: SGHTA, FQGNSA. V shed 5 bases and J 10 bases; nucleotides not matched to a gene: 12.

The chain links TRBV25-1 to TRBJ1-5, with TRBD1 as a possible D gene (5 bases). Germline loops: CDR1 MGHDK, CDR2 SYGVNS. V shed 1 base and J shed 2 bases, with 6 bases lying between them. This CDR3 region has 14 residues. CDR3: CASSEWGGNQPQHF. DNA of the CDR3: TGTGCCAGCAGTGAATGGGGGGGCAATCAGCCCCAGCATTTT.